This paragraph reports one TCR beta chain. The sorted-subset replicate PCRs were given 200 ng DNA, which is 31,000 or so T cell genomes. Original processing methods: From ImmunoSEQ came sequences covering only the junction and carrying no quality scores, so filtering differed. Profiled with immunoSEQ multiplex PCR; TCRdb holds only in-frame clones, not every one. The DNA gave D and trimming, while V, J and clone size come from that table. This table holds a few million clones, roughly 92% found once. This sample is drawn from a study of shared clonotypes between healthy human individuals. This CDR3 has 15 residues. V lost 1 base, J lost 4 bases, and 13 bases lay in between. Germline CDR1 and CDR2: LGHNA and YSLEER.

The TCR comes from a man aged 18 to 35 in good health. Sequenced material: naive CD4+ T cells sorted from blood. Subset here: CD45RA+ positively selected. The chain links TRBV4-3 to TRBJ1-1, with D tentatively TRBD1 (5 bases). The DNA of the CDR3 is TGCGCCAGCAGCCAAGGGGGGGGTTTTGGCACTGAAGCTTTCTTT. Translated: CASSQGGGFGTEAFF.